A selection of T cell receptor beta chains follows, all from one sample in a study of T cells in localized non-small cell lung cancer. Assay used: immunoSEQ multiplex PCR; TCRdb lists only in-frame clones, some missing. This sample yields around 140,000 clones, of which roughly 90% are seen a single time; about 1.5% belongs to the top ten. The material was peripheral blood, obtained before any cancer treatment. These receptors all come from a female donor older than 55 with stage I lung adenocarcinoma. Each CDR3 is given with its conserved first and last residue. Fields, in order: CDR3 protein, CDR3 DNA, J gene, D gene, clone size, V gene. A D gene is named only where the DNA matches it firmly. A row's size may be missing; if present it is once, few, many or a size class.

CDR3aa: CASKADYYGYTF
CDR3nt: TGTGCCAGTAAGGCGGACTACTATGGCTACACCTTC
j_gene: TRBJ1-2
d_gene: -
abundance: -
v_gene: TRBV19

CDR3aa: CASSSLRGGEQYF
CDR3nt: TGTGCCAGCAGCTCGCTCCGTGGCGGCGAGCAGTACTTC
j_gene: TRBJ2-7
d_gene: -
abundance: once
v_gene: TRBV11-3

CDR3aa: CASRADRTSVFGEQFF
CDR3nt: TGTGCCAGCAGGGCTGATAGGACTAGCGTTTTTGGAGAGCAGTTCTTC
j_gene: TRBJ2-1
d_gene: TRBD2
abundance: -
v_gene: TRBV7-8

CDR3aa: CATSRGRMGGLSKNIQYF
CDR3nt: TGTGCCACCAGCAGAGGACGTATGGGGGGTTTGAGCAAAAACATTCAGTACTTC
j_gene: TRBJ2-4
d_gene: -
abundance: -
v_gene: TRBV15

CDR3aa: CSVEEYRVGYTF
CDR3nt: TGCAGCGTTGAAGAATACAGGGTCGGCTACACCTTC
j_gene: TRBJ1-2
d_gene: -
abundance: -
v_gene: TRBV29-1

CDR3aa: CASSLRGVGYGYTF
CDR3nt: TGCGCCAGCAGCTTGAGGGGTGTAGGCTATGGCTACACCTTC
j_gene: TRBJ1-2
d_gene: -
abundance: -
v_gene: TRBV5-1

CDR3aa: CASSDVGEKLFF
CDR3nt: TGTGCCAGCAGTGATGTAGGGGAAAAACTGTTTTTT
j_gene: TRBJ1-4
d_gene: -
abundance: -
v_gene: TRBV2

CDR3aa: CASSPTSGRSFEQYF
CDR3nt: TGTGCCAGCAGCCCTACTAGCGGGAGGTCCTTCGAGCAGTACTTC
j_gene: TRBJ2-7
d_gene: TRBD2
abundance: -
v_gene: TRBV5-4

CDR3aa: CASSSRGREAQHF
CDR3nt: TGTGCCAGCAGTTCTCGAGGGAGGGAGGCCCAGCATTTT
j_gene: TRBJ1-5
d_gene: -
abundance: -
v_gene: TRBV6-6

CDR3aa: CASSLGLAGGPHEQYF
CDR3nt: TGCGCCAGCAGCTTGGGCCTAGCGGGAGGGCCCCACGAGCAGTACTTC
j_gene: TRBJ2-7
d_gene: TRBD2
abundance: -
v_gene: TRBV5-1

CDR3aa: CASSQDLTTVGTQYF
CDR3nt: TGTGCCAGCAGCCAAGATCTTACGACCGTCGGGACGCAGTATTTT
j_gene: TRBJ2-3
d_gene: -
abundance: -
v_gene: TRBV14

CDR3aa: CASSIQGNSYNEQFF
CDR3nt: TGTGCCAGCAGTATACAGGGGAATTCCTACAATGAGCAGTTCTTC
j_gene: TRBJ2-1
d_gene: TRBD1
abundance: -
v_gene: TRBV5-8

CDR3aa: CASSLTGLEFQETQYF
CDR3nt: TGTGCCAGCAGTTTAACGGGACTAGAGTTCCAAGAGACCCAGTACTTC
j_gene: TRBJ2-5
d_gene: TRBD2
abundance: -
v_gene: TRBV27

CDR3aa: CASSLKGGELFF
CDR3nt: TGTGCCAGCAGCTTGAAGGGCGGGGAGCTGTTTTTT
j_gene: TRBJ2-2
d_gene: -
abundance: -
v_gene: TRBV5-4

CDR3aa: CSASAHEQFF
CDR3nt: TGCAGTGCTTCGGCACATGAGCAGTTCTTC
j_gene: TRBJ2-1
d_gene: -
abundance: -
v_gene: TRBV20-1

CDR3aa: CTSSDDGRKAGSYEQYF
CDR3nt: TGCACCAGCAGTGATGACGGGAGGAAGGCGGGATCCTACGAGCAGTACTTC
j_gene: TRBJ2-7
d_gene: -
abundance: -
v_gene: TRBV1